These T cell receptor beta chains were read from a single sample in a study of Tregs in tolerant kidney transplant recipients. Using immunoSEQ multiplex PCR, the repertoire was profiled, and TCRdb retains in-frame clones only, with some absent. The sample lists around 50,000 clones; 91% were seen once. The sample in question was CD8+ T cells from blood (PBMCs), obtained 24 months after the transplant. The receptors originated from a human patient who received a combined kidney and bone marrow transplant. Some T cells may be supplied by the graft donor. Each CDR3 is given with its conserved first and last residue. The D gene is left open where the match is weak. The size entry is marked missing in some rows and otherwise reads once, few, many or a size class.

-	TRBV6-6	-	TRBJ2-1	TGTGCCAGCAGTTACTTGGACACGATAACCTACAATGAGCAGTTCTTC	CASSYLDTITYNEQFF
-	TRBV9	TRBD2	TRBJ2-2	TGTGCCAGCAGCGTTGGACTGGGGCGGGAGGGCTTCAGTACGAACACCGGGGAGCTGTTTTTT	CASSVGLGREGFSTNTGELFF
-	TRBV29-1	-	TRBJ1-3	TGCAGCGCATGGACAGTTTCTGGAAACACCATATATTTT	CSAWTVSGNTIYF
-	TRBV11-2	TRBD1	TRBJ2-1	TGTGCCAGCAGCTTATGGGACAGGGGCTTCGATGAGCAGTTCTTC	CASSLWDRGFDEQFF
-	TRBV5-5	TRBD2	TRBJ2-7	TGTGCCAGCAGCTTGGAAGTAGCGGGGGGACCAGACTCCTACGAGCAGTACTTC	CASSLEVAGGPDSYEQYF
-	TRBV27	TRBD1	TRBJ2-1	TGTGCCAGCAGTACTTCCGGGACAGTCTACAATGAGCAGTTCTTC	CASSTSGTVYNEQFF
-	TRBV7-9	TRBD2	TRBJ2-7	TGTGCCAGCAGCTTAGCGCGTCTGACTAGCGGTCCCTACGAGCAGTACTTC	CASSLARLTSGPYEQYF
few	TRBV7-9	-	TRBJ2-7	TGTGCCAGCAGCTTAGAGGGGTGGGCGTACGAGCAGTACTTC	CASSLEGWAYEQYF
-	TRBV6-5	-	TRBJ2-3	TGTGCCAGCAGTTACAGCGGGCTAGGGAGCACAGATACGCAGTATTTT	CASSYSGLGSTDTQYF
-	TRBV6-5	-	TRBJ2-7	TGTGCCAGCAGTTACTCGATGGGTAGCCTGGCGTGGGAGCAGTACTTC	CASSYSMGSLAWEQYF
-	TRBV10-3	-	TRBJ1-2	TGTGCCATCAGTGACCGAGTTGGCTACACCTTC	CAISDRVGYTF
-	TRBV28	TRBD1	TRBJ1-4	TGTGCCAGCAGTTTACAGGGGGTTGAAAAACTGTTTTTT	CASSLQGVEKLFF
-	TRBV2	-	TRBJ2-4	TGTGCCAGCAGTGGGGATGCGAGGGGGACTATAGCCAAAAACATTCAGTACTTC	CASSGDARGTIAKNIQYF
-	TRBV4-3	-	TRBJ1-2	TGCGCCAGCAGCCAACCTCGGGGGGATGGCTACACCTTC	CASSQPRGDGYTF
-	TRBV9	TRBD1	TRBJ1-1	TGTGCCAGCAGCGTCCATAAGGACAGGGCTAACACTGAAGCTTTCTTT	CASSVHKDRANTEAFF
-	TRBV13	-	TRBJ1-2	TGTGCCAGCAGCTTAGGCGAGGCTAACTATGGCTACACCTTC	CASSLGEANYGYTF
-	TRBV29-1	TRBD1	TRBJ1-2	TGCAGCGTCGTTGGGACAGGGAGCGGATTTAACTATGGCTACACCTTC	CSVVGTGSGFNYGYTF
-	TRBV7-8	TRBD2	TRBJ2-7	TGTGCCAGCAGTATAGCGGGGGCGTCCTACGAGCAGTACTTC	CASSIAGASYEQYF
-	TRBV2	TRBD2	TRBJ2-3	TGTGCCAGCGGGGGGGTAAGCACAGATACGCAGTATTTT	CASGGVSTDTQYF
-	TRBV19	TRBD2	TRBJ2-1	TGTGCCAGTAGTACGGGAGGTGGGCACAATGAGCAGTTCTTC	CASSTGGGHNEQFF
-	TRBV7-2	TRBD2	TRBJ2-7	TGTGCCAGCAGCCCAGACGTGGCGGGAGAAAGGGGCGAGCAGTACTTC	CASSPDVAGERGEQYF
-	TRBV7-9	-	TRBJ2-7	TGTGCCAGCAGCTTAGGCGGAGTCCCCTACGAGCAGTACTTC	CASSLGGVPYEQYF
once	TRBV13	-	TRBJ2-7	TGTGCCAGCAGCTCCAGATCCTACGAGCAGTACTTC	CASSSRSYEQYF
-	TRBV7-7	TRBD1	TRBJ2-3	TGTGCCAGCAGCTTAGGGGACAGTCTTACAGATACGCAGTATTTT	CASSLGDSLTDTQYF
-	TRBV5-4	TRBD2	TRBJ2-7	TGTGCCAGCAGCTGGGGGGGGTACGAGCAGTACTTC	CASSWGGYEQYF
-	TRBV9	TRBD2	TRBJ2-5	TGTGCCAGCAGCGTAGTGGGACTAGCCGCCGAGACCCAGTACTTC	CASSVVGLAAETQYF
few	TRBV6-5	-	TRBJ1-2	TGTGCCAGCAGCCCACTACAGGGATATGGCTACACCTTC	CASSPLQGYGYTF
-	TRBV13	TRBD1	TRBJ1-2	TGTGCCAGCAGCTGGACAGGGGGCTATGGCTACACCTTC	CASSWTGGYGYTF
-	TRBV30	TRBD2	TRBJ2-1	TGTGCCTGGAGTGTACTCAGGACTAGCGGTATTGAGCAGTTCTTC	CAWSVLRTSGIEQFF
-	TRBV5-8	TRBD2	TRBJ2-7	TGTGCCACCGGACTAGCGGGTTACAACGAGCAGTACTTC	CATGLAGYNEQYF
once	TRBV15	TRBD2	TRBJ2-7	TGTGCCACCAGCAGTCCGGGACTAGCGGGAGGACAATACGAGCAGTACTTC	CATSSPGLAGGQYEQYF
-	TRBV7-2	TRBD2	TRBJ2-3	TGTGCCAGCAGCTTAGGTCCGAGACTAGCGGGAACAGATACGCAGTATTTT	CASSLGPRLAGTDTQYF
-	TRBV7-8	-	TRBJ1-1	TGTGCCAGCAGCTTAGCTGGTTCCAGGGTTACCACTGAAGCTTTCTTT	CASSLAGSRVTTEAFF
-	TRBV18	TRBD1	TRBJ2-7	TGTGCCAGCTCACCGTCTCCCCGGACAGGGCTCTCCTACGAGCAGTACTTC	CASSPSPRTGLSYEQYF
-	TRBV12-5	-	TRBJ2-4	TGTGCTAGTCCCGACCCCTTGACAGATATCCAGTACTTC	CASPDPLTDIQYF
-	TRBV4-2	TRBD1	TRBJ2-7	TGTGCCAGCAGCCCCGGGACAGGGGACCACGAGCAGTACTTC	CASSPGTGDHEQYF
-	TRBV27	TRBD2	TRBJ2-1	TGTGCCAGCAGTTTATGGAGTAGCGGGATCGATGAGCAGTTCTTC	CASSLWSSGIDEQFF
-	TRBV7-9	TRBD1	TRBJ2-5	TGTGCCAGCAAGTTACAGGGGTGGGAGACCCAGTACTTC	CASKLQGWETQYF
-	TRBV19	-	TRBJ2-7	TGTGCCAGTAGCCATACAGCCATCGACGAGCAGTACTTC	CASSHTAIDEQYF
-	TRBV11-2	TRBD2	TRBJ2-2	TGTGCCAGCAGCTTCGGGAGGAAGAACACCGGGGAGCTGTTTTTT	CASSFGRKNTGELFF
-	TRBV19	TRBD2	TRBJ2-3	TGTGCCAGTAGTATCGCCGGGACTAGCGGGACAGATACGCAGTATTTT	CASSIAGTSGTDTQYF
-	TRBV27	-	TRBJ2-7	TGTGCCAGCAGTCCCATGGACAGCTACGAGCAGTACTTC	CASSPMDSYEQYF
-	TRBV2	-	TRBJ2-5	TGTGCCAGCAGTGAGGGAGAAGCCGAGACCCAGTACTTC	CASSEGEAETQYF
-	TRBV5-5	-	TRBJ2-3	TGTGCCAGCACCCCCCAGACTAGGAGGCGAGATACGCAGTATTTT	CASTPQTRRRDTQYF
-	TRBV6-1	-	TRBJ2-5	TGTGCCAGCAGTTTAGGACTGGTTGAGACCCAGTACTTC	CASSLGLVETQYF
-	TRBV7-2	-	TRBJ2-7	TGTGCCAGCAGCTTAGGGACTGCCCGTTTCTACGAGCAGTACTTC	CASSLGTARFYEQYF
-	TRBV28	TRBD2	TRBJ2-5	TGTGCCAGCAGTGTACCGACTAGCGGGGCTAAAGAGACCCAGTACTTC	CASSVPTSGAKETQYF
-	TRBV19	-	TRBJ2-1	TGTGCCAGTAGTATAGGGGGGGAGATGGGTGAGCAGTTCTTC	CASSIGGEMGEQFF
-	TRBV10-2	-	TRBJ2-3	TGCGCCAGCAGTCGGAGGGCCACAGATACGCAGTATTTT	CASSRRATDTQYF
-	TRBV10-3	-	TRBJ1-2	TGTGCCATCGCAACAGGCTCCACTAACTATGGCTACACCTTC	CAIATGSTNYGYTF
-	TRBV7-9	-	TRBJ1-2	TGTGCCAGCAGCTTAGATCAGGGGCGGTACTATGGCTACACCTTC	CASSLDQGRYYGYTF
-	TRBV4-3	TRBD2	TRBJ2-1	TGCGCCAGCAGCCAAGATCGACTAGCGGGAGACTACAATGAGCAGTTCTTC	CASSQDRLAGDYNEQFF
-	TRBV4-3	TRBD1	TRBJ2-3	TGCGCCAGCAGCCAGGACAGGGTCCCAAGTACGCAGTATTTT	CASSQDRVPSTQYF
-	TRBV30	-	TRBJ1-1	TGTGCCTGGTTGGGACAAATTCACACTGAAGCTTTCTTT	CAWLGQIHTEAFF
-	TRBV15	-	TRBJ1-1	TGTGCCACCAGCAGTTTCCAGGGGAACACTGAAGCTTTCTTT	CATSSFQGNTEAFF
once	TRBV11-1	-	TRBJ2-7	TGTGCCAGCAGCTTAAACGCGGGGGAGCAGTACTTC	CASSLNAGEQYF
-	TRBV27	-	TRBJ1-6	TGTGCCAGCAGTTTATCCCGGGTTCCTAATTCACCCCTCCACTTT	CASSLSRVPNSPLHF
-	TRBV2	TRBD2	TRBJ2-3	TGTGCCAGCCAAGAACTAGCGGGAGTCCGATCGGCAGATACGCAGTATTTT	CASQELAGVRSADTQYF
-	TRBV5-6	-	TRBJ2-1	TGTGCCAGCAGCACCAGAATCAGCTACAATGAGCAGTTCTTC	CASSTRISYNEQFF